This TCR beta chain was obtained from a study of T cells in Graves' hyperthyroidism and ophthalmopathy. This clonotype was observed at least ten times. Germline V lookup: CDR1 PRHDT, CDR2 FYEKMQ (reference sequence). This CDR3 is built from 15 residues. Trimming pared 6 bases from V and 0 bases from J, leaving 9 bases between. TCR beta CDR3 sequences were amplified from RNA transcripts. HTBI primers drove first-round RT-PCR of the TCR CDR3. TCRdb passed the multiplex PCR reads through MiXCR, listing each CDR3 protein once. The table has 400,000 or so distinct CDR3 sequences, roughly 15% seen once; the top ten hold approximately 19%. Clinicians diagnosed patients from clinical symptoms, serum thyroxine and TRAb, thyroid ultrasound and orbital computed tomography.

V is TRBV13 and J is TRBJ2-6; possibly TRBD1 or TRBD2 for D (5 bases each). The origin of this receptor is a woman aged 55-69 years with Graves' ophthalmopathy. The sequencing input was blood. CDR3 in amino acids: CASSPGPSGANVLTF. CDR3 nucleotide sequence: TGTGCCAGCAGTCCGGGGCCCTCTGGGGCCAACGTCCTGACTTTC.